This TCR beta chain appears in the sequencing data of a study of OX40 agonist ivuxolimab in advanced cancers. Study overall: Patients in the trial were receiving intravenous ivuxolimab every 2 weeks, at doses of 0.01 to 10 mg/kg. Partial responses were achieved by three patients: one hepatocellular carcinoma, two cutaneous melanoma. Overall study results and limits: Low normalized T-cell clonal expansion was also seen in some nonresponders.

As for this clone: Antigen: not known.

Sequencing used immunoSEQ multiplex PCR; TCRdb keeps in-frame clones, though not all of them. The sample lists around 66,000 clones, about nine tenths seen once, with around 20% in the top ten. The trim removed 1 base at V and 6 bases at J, leaving 5 bases unmatched. This CDR3 has 15 residues. Germline V gene sequence: CDR1 MNHEY, CDR2 SMNVEV (reference sequence). The chain joins TRBV27 to TRBJ2-7, with 11 bases that match TRBD2. Sample: CD4+ or CD8+ T cells sorted from blood, taken in a trial of the OX40 agonist ivuxolimab. This sequence was found in an adult with an advanced solid tumor such as melanoma, head and neck, liver or kidney cancer. CDR3 region: CASSLYSGGASEQYF. Here the CDR3 DNA reads TGTGCCAGCAGTTTATATAGCGGGGGGGCCTCCGAGCAGTACTTC.